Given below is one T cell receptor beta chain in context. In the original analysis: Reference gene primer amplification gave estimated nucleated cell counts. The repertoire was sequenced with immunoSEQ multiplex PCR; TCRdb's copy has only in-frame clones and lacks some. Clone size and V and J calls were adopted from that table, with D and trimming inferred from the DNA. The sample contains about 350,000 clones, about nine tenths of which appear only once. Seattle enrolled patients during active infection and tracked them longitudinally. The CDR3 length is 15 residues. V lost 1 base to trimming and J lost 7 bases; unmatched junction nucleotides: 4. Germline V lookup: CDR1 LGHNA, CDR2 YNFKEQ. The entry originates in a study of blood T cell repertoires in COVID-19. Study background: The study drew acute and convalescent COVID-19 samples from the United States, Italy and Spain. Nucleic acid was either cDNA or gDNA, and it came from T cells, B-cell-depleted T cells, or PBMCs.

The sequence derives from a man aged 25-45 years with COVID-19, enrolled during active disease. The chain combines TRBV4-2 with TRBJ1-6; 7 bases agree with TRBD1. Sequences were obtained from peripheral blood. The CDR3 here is CASSQGQGLNSPLHF. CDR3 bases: TGTGCCAGCAGCCAAGGACAGGGACTGAATTCACCCCTCCACTTT.